This entry lists 5 T cell receptor beta chains sequenced from one sample in a study of OX40 agonist ivuxolimab in advanced cancers. Assay: immunoSEQ multiplex PCR; the TCRdb copy retains only in-frame clones and omits some. Of 48,000 or so clones listed, approximately 94% are singletons. Source: CD4+ or CD8+ T cells sorted from blood, taken in a trial of the OX40 agonist ivuxolimab. The receptors come from an adult with an advanced solid tumor such as melanoma, head and neck, liver or kidney cancer.

The chain is built from TRBV7-6 and TRBJ1-2; possible D gene TRBD1, 5 bases. Germline CDR1 is SGHVS and CDR2 is FNYEAQ. This CDR3 has 15 residues. V was shortened by 1 base and J by 6 bases, with 15 bases between the two germline ends. CDR3 residues: CASSLGGRGTNGYTF. The CDR3 DNA is TGTGCCAGCAGCTTAGGAGGGCGGGGGACCAATGGCTACACCTTC.

The V call is TRBV11-2, the J call TRBJ2-1, with a tentative D call TRBD1 (7 bases). Germline V gene data show CDR1 as SGHAT and CDR2 as FQNNGV. Trimming cost V 5 bases and J 9 bases, with 20 bases left between them. The CDR3 is 15 amino acids. The CDR3 loop is CASSPYQTGEAEQFF. The CDR3 region has the DNA TGTGCCAGCAGCCCCTACCAAACAGGGGAGGCTGAGCAGTTCTTC.

This clone was recorded once. The V gene is TRBV28, the J gene TRBJ1-2; 12 bases align to TRBD1. Germline lookup yields CDR1 MDHEN and CDR2 SYDVKM. With 2 bases clipped from V and 11 bases from J, the junction kept 3 bases outside the gene matches. The CDR3 is 13 residues long. CDR3 DNA: TGTGCCAGCAGTTTACGGGACAGGGGGCTTTACACCTTC. Its translation: CASSLRDRGLYTF.

This chain joins TRBV9 and TRBJ1-5; 9 bases match TRBD1. CDR3 length: 14 residues. The V gene end was trimmed by 3 bases and the J gene end by 6 bases; junction bases not matched to a gene: 4. Germline V gene data show CDR1 as SGDLS and CDR2 as YYNGEE. CDR3 loop: CASSAGQGSQPQHF. The CDR3 region has the DNA TGTGCCAGCAGCGCAGGACAGGGGAGTCAGCCCCAGCATTTT. Full variable domain (rest looked up from reference TRBV9 and TRBJ1-5): DSGVTQTPKHLITATGQRVTLRCSPRSGDLSVYWYQQSLDQGLQFLIQYYNGEERAKGNILERFSAQQFPDLHSELNLSSLELGDSALYFCASSAGQGSQPQHFGDGTRLSIL.

V is TRBV4-1 and J is TRBJ2-1; D perhaps matches TRBD2 (5 bases). V shed 4 bases and J shed 3 bases, with 10 bases lying between them. In germline, CDR1 is MGHRA, CDR2 YSYEKL. This CDR3 region has 14 residues. CDR3 nucleotides: TGCGCCAGCAGCCGACCCGGGAACTACAATGAGCAGTTCTTC. Translation gives CASSRPGNYNEQFF.